The clone carrying this TCR beta chain was counted between two and nine times. There are 15 residues in the CDR3. Germline lookup yields CDR1 DFQATT and CDR2 SNEGSKA (reference sequence). Trimming removed 5 bases from V and 4 bases from J, with 18 bases in between. TCRdb re-called the 5' RACE reads with MiXCR, one entry per CDR3 protein. The table lists approximately 390,000 distinct CDR3 sequences, around a sixth of them singletons. This sample was taken from a study of T-cell memory formation after mild COVID-19. On the study more broadly: TCR clusters were largely donor specific.

The clonotype originates from a man aged 18 to 35 who had mild COVID-19 (a few samples of this study predate the infection). Cell type and time point are not known. The material sequenced was PBMCs or a T cell subset sorted from them (not recorded which). This chain joins TRBV20-1 and TRBJ1-5; the D is unclear. CDR3 residues: CSAEAGAGGNQPQHF. In DNA, the CDR3 is TGCAGTGCTGAGGCGGGAGCGGGCGGGAATCAGCCCCAGCATTTT.